A single TCR beta chain is shown here with its context. The antigen is unknown. A sample-barcoded 5' primer and a J-beta primer mix were used in a second PCR of roughly 6 to 12 cycles. Using its own MiXCR run on the 5' RACE reads, TCRdb lists one record per CDR3 protein. The sample has over a million distinct CDR3 sequences; approximately 38% are singletons. Investigators took about 9.2 milliliters of peripheral blood from every donor. These data originate in a study of blood T cells in healthy people across ages. Study-wide points: The fall in TCR beta diversity per million T cells was roughly linear with age. Bulk PBMC profiling left naive and antigen-experienced comparisons inconclusive.

This clonotype was obtained from a woman aged 18-29 years in good health. Material: blood.

CDR3 DNA sequence: TGTGCCAGCGGACCGGGTAGGACAGGCTACGAGCAGTACTTC. Encoded protein: CASGPGRTGYEQYF. V usage is TRBV28 and J usage is TRBJ2-7; 7 bases map to TRBD1. Germline V lookup: CDR1 MDHEN, CDR2 SYDVKM. CDR3 length: 14 amino acids. Trimming cost V 8 bases and J 3 bases; bases outside gene matches: 10.